A selection of T cell receptor beta chains follows, all from one sample in a study of shared T cell receptors in the human thymus. Profiled with immunoSEQ multiplex PCR; TCRdb holds only in-frame clones, not every one. The sample carries 450,000 to 650,000 clones, 78% recorded once. A further study also used this sample, focusing on human thymus T cells.

What was sequenced was thymocytes. The receptors derive from a boy in the first two years of life with a congenital heart defect. Both conserved end residues are part of each CDR3. Each record gives: D gene, clone size, V gene, J gene, CDR3 protein, CDR3 DNA. The D gene is left open where the match is weak. Where a row states a size, it is once, few, many or the class of an expanded clone; other rows omit it.

>TRBD2|NA|TRBV5-6|TRBJ2-2
CASSTLAGGPYTGELFF
TGTGCCAGCAGCACCCTAGCGGGAGGGCCGTACACCGGGGAGCTGTTTTTT
>NA|NA|TRBV5-1|TRBJ2-5
CASSVKRETQYF
TGCGCCAGCAGCGTGAAACGGGAGACCCAGTACTTC
>NA|NA|TRBV14|TRBJ2-7
CASSQSPSSEEPPYEQYF
TGTGCCAGCAGCCAATCCCCCTCTAGCGAGGAACCTCCCTACGAGCAGTACTTC
>TRBD1|NA|TRBV27|TRBJ1-1
CASRDRTGITTGTEAFF
TGTGCCAGCAGAGATAGGACAGGGATCACGACGGGCACTGAAGCTTTCTTT
>TRBD2|NA|TRBV6-6|TRBJ2-1
CASSPRAGGTYNEQFF
TGTGCCAGCAGCCCCCGGGCGGGAGGGACCTACAATGAGCAGTTCTTC
>NA|NA|TRBV5-4|TRBJ2-6
CASSWRDSGANVLTF
TGTGCCAGCAGCTGGAGGGACTCTGGGGCCAACGTCCTGACTTTC
>NA|NA|TRBV19|TRBJ2-7
CASSSNPGNNSYEQYF
TGTGCCAGTAGTAGCAATCCGGGGAATAACTCCTACGAGCAGTACTTC
>TRBD2|NA|TRBV11-3|TRBJ2-1
CASSFLSSGPYNEQFF
TGTGCCAGCAGCTTCCTTTCTAGCGGGCCTTACAATGAGCAGTTCTTC
>NA|NA|TRBV7-2|TRBJ1-3
CASSFPVSSGNTIYF
TGTGCCAGCAGCTTTCCGGTTTCCTCTGGAAACACCATATATTTT
>NA|few|TRBV5-5|TRBJ2-1
CASSLYHERNGNEQFF
TGTGCCAGCAGCTTATATCATGAGAGGAACGGCAATGAGCAGTTCTTC
>TRBD2|NA|TRBV12-5|TRBJ2-7
CASGLVLDSGRPYEQYF
TGTGCTAGTGGTTTGGTACTCGATAGCGGGAGACCCTACGAGCAGTACTTC
>TRBD1|NA|TRBV30|TRBJ1-1
CAWGLWTGDNGNTEAFF
TGTGCCTGGGGACTCTGGACAGGGGATAATGGGAACACTGAAGCTTTCTTT
>NA|NA|TRBV9|TRBJ1-2
CASSVSEGEGYTF
TGTGCCAGCAGCGTATCTGAGGGAGAGGGCTACACCTTC
>NA|NA|TRBV13|TRBJ1-5
CASSLRGRTPRIRQPQHF
TGTGCCAGCAGCCTCCGAGGTCGGACTCCAAGGATCCGTCAGCCCCAGCATTTT
>NA|NA|TRBV27|TRBJ2-5
CASSTGTSLESQETQYF
TGTGCCAGCAGCACCGGGACTTCCCTGGAAAGCCAAGAGACCCAGTACTTC
>TRBD2|few|TRBV27|TRBJ2-1
CASSYREGPSSYNEQFF
TGTGCCAGCAGTTACCGGGAGGGCCCAAGCTCCTACAATGAGCAGTTCTTC
>NA|NA|TRBV11-2|TRBJ2-1
CASSLRLASNEQFF
TGTGCCAGCAGCTTAAGGCTAGCATCCAATGAGCAGTTCTTC
>NA|NA|TRBV7-9|TRBJ1-1
CASSLLGAGEMNTEAFF
TGTGCCAGCAGCTTATTGGGGGCAGGGGAAATGAACACTGAAGCTTTCTTT
>NA|NA|TRBV11-3|TRBJ2-1
CASSTPGNSYNEQFF
TGTGCCAGCAGCACCCCGGGTAACTCCTACAATGAGCAGTTCTTC
>TRBD1|few|TRBV4-3|TRBJ1-1
CASSQEGGRQGGTEAFF
TGCGCCAGCAGCCAAGAGGGTGGTAGGCAGGGGGGCACTGAAGCTTTCTTT
>TRBD2|NA|TRBV5-4|TRBJ2-7
CASSSLGSGAVYEQYF
TGTGCCAGCAGCTCCCTCGGTAGCGGGGCCGTCTACGAGCAGTACTTC
>TRBD1|once|TRBV7-3|TRBJ1-1
CASSSRDRGDTEAFF
TGTGCCAGCAGCTCACGGGACAGGGGGGACACTGAAGCTTTCTTT
>TRBD1|NA|TRBV7-2|TRBJ1-2
CASMRILDRLNYGYTF
TGTGCCAGCATGCGTATTTTGGACAGGCTAAACTATGGCTACACCTTC
>TRBD2|NA|TRBV6-6|TRBJ2-1
CASRVLAGEDNEQFF
TGTGCCAGCAGGGTACTAGCGGGAGAAGATAATGAGCAGTTCTTC
>TRBD2|NA|TRBV29-1|TRBJ2-7
CSVVAGALGPIYEQYF
TGCAGCGTTGTAGCGGGAGCCCTGGGGCCCATCTACGAGCAGTACTTC
>TRBD2|NA|TRBV27|TRBJ2-7
CASSSKPGLAGGTYEQYF
TGTGCCAGCAGTTCCAAACCGGGACTAGCGGGAGGCACCTACGAGCAGTACTTC
>TRBD2|NA|TRBV7-7|TRBJ2-1
CASSPREGQDNEQFF
TGTGCCAGCAGCCCCCGGGAGGGCCAGGACAATGAGCAGTTCTTC
>TRBD2|NA|TRBV2|TRBJ2-5
CASSEISGRFGETQYF
TGTGCCAGCAGTGAAATTAGCGGGAGGTTCGGGGAGACCCAGTACTTC
>TRBD2|NA|TRBV2|TRBJ2-1
CASSDTPLAGVPIGEQFF
TGTGCCAGCAGTGATACCCCCCTAGCGGGAGTACCGATTGGAGAGCAGTTCTTC
>TRBD1|NA|TRBV11-2|TRBJ2-7
CASSFLRQGASYEQYF
TGTGCCAGCAGCTTCCTTCGACAGGGGGCATCCTACGAGCAGTACTTC